Each of the 25 T cell receptor beta chains below was sequenced from the same sample in a study of cytomegalovirus exposure and HLA in healthy donors. Use of 60 Vbeta and 13 Jbeta primers characterized the PCR. The method was immunoSEQ multiplex PCR; TCRdb's version includes in-frame clones alone and lacks a portion of them. The sample includes 90,000 to 100,000 clones, over 65% of them seen just once. The sequenced sample consisted of PBMCs. The receptor source for this set is a middle-aged man in good health and CMV-seronegative.

V gene TRBV5-4 combines with J gene TRBJ2-7; 9 bases are shared with TRBD1. The CDR3 runs 14 residues. The germline CDR1 and CDR2 sequences are SGHNT and YYREEE (reference sequence). V was clipped by 5 bases and J by 5 bases; unmatched bases: 8. Here the CDR3 reads CASRRDRGNNEQYF. In nucleotides, the CDR3 is TGTGCCAGCAGACGAGACAGGGGGAACAACGAGCAGTACTTC.

The chain combines TRBV6-5 with TRBJ2-7; TRBD1 matches at 11 bases. The germline gives CDR1 MNHEY, CDR2 SVGAGI. The length of the CDR3 is 15 residues. V lost 6 bases, J lost 3 bases, and 7 bases stayed unmatched. CDR3 nucleotides: TGTGCCAGCAGCTCTCCGGGACAGGGGGTCTACGAGCAGTACTTC. It encodes CASSSPGQGVYEQYF.

V is TRBV6-5 and J is TRBJ1-2, with TRBD1 matching 7 bases. J gave up 1 base and V 6 bases, and 8 bases lay outside the gene matches. The V gene's germline CDR1 is MNHEY and CDR2 SVGAGI. The CDR3 runs to 15 residues. CDR3 nucleotide sequence: TGTGCCAGCAGGCTACAGGGGAGGTTTAACTATGGCTACACCTTC. Its protein product is CASRLQGRFNYGYTF.

This clone was detected a few times. J is TRBJ2-1 and V is TRBV5-1; the match to TRBD2 covers 10 bases. Looked up from germline, CDR1 is SGHRS and CDR2 is YFSETQ. This CDR3 region has 14 residues. V shed 4 bases and J 6 bases; nucleotides not matched to a gene: 4. The CDR3 region is CASSLSGRSNEQFF. The CDR3 DNA follows: TGCGCCAGCAGCCTTAGCGGGAGGTCCAATGAGCAGTTCTTC.

The V gene is TRBV9, the J gene TRBJ2-3; 11 nucleotides agree with TRBD1. The CDR3 is made up of 16 amino acids. Germline CDR1 and CDR2: SGDLS and YYNGEE. The V segment lost 3 bases and the J segment 2 bases; nucleotides outside the gene matches: 5. The CDR3 sequence: CASSAGTGGSTDTQYF. The CDR3 bases are TGTGCCAGCAGCGCCGGGACAGGGGGTTCCACAGATACGCAGTATTTT.

The rearrangement links TRBV25-1 to TRBJ1-4; D possibly corresponds to TRBD1 (5 bases). The V end was cut by 5 bases, the J end by 3 bases, with 13 bases between. The CDR3 runs to 15 residues. Germline V gene lookup returns CDR1 MGHDK and CDR2 SYGVNS. The CDR3 region has the DNA TGTGCCAGCAGTCTCCCGGGAGGGGCTAATGAAAAACTGTTTTTT. It translates to CASSLPGGANEKLFF.

J is TRBJ2-7 and V is TRBV19; TRBD2 might be the D (6 bases). The CDR3 covers 14 residues. CDR1 is LNHDA, CDR2 SQIVND, per germline (reference sequence). V was shortened by 5 bases and J by 1 base, with 12 bases between the two germline ends. This CDR3 reads CASSQPGLSYEQYF. The CDR3, as DNA: TGTGCCAGTAGTCAACCGGGACTTTCCTACGAGCAGTACTTC.

The chain has TRBV13 and TRBJ2-3; TRBD2 agrees at 14 bases. Looked up from germline, CDR1 is PRHDT and CDR2 is FYEKMQ (reference sequence). This CDR3 contains 17 residues. Trimming at V came to 5 bases and at J to 8 bases, leaving 12 bases not matched to a gene. The CDR3 spells CASSPPMGLAGVSTQYF. CDR3 coding DNA: TGTGCCAGCAGCCCCCCCATGGGACTAGCGGGAGTAAGTACGCAGTATTTT.

The V call is TRBV11-2, the J call TRBJ2-7, with TRBD1 identical over 9 bases. Germline-derived CDR1 and CDR2 are SGHAT and FQNNGV. This CDR3 has 16 amino acids. Trimming removed 5 bases from V and 6 bases from J; junction bases left unmatched: 14. The CDR3 is CASSTPGGTGSREQYF. The CDR3 nucleotides are TGTGCCAGCAGCACCCCGGGTGGGACAGGGTCTCGCGAGCAGTACTTC.

Worth noting for this clone: The junction differs from germline at one of its ends, possibly a read error. V usage is TRBV28 and J usage is TRBJ2-7; a weak D match, TRBD1 (8 bases). The germline V gene encodes CDR1 MDHEN and CDR2 SYDVKM. CDR3 length: 12 residues. This CDR3 is CAIQGGAYEQYF. CDR3 bases: TGCGCGATACAGGGGGGGGCCTACGAGCAGTACTTC. Full variable domain (remainder filled in from reference TRBV28 and TRBJ2-7): DVKVTQSSRYLVKRTGEKVFLECVQDMDHENMFWYRQDPGLGLRLIYFSYDVKMKEKGDIPEGYSVSREKKERFSLILESASTNQTSMYLCAIQGGAYEQYFGPGTRLTVT.

V gene TRBV9 combines with J gene TRBJ2-5; 8 bases are shared with TRBD2. From germline, CDR1 is SGDLS and CDR2 YYNGEE. The V segment lost 4 bases and the J segment 1 base; nucleotides outside the gene matches: 6. The CDR3 covers 15 residues. The CDR3 spells CASSPVAGIQETQYF. CDR3 sequence (DNA): TGTGCCAGCAGCCCTGTAGCGGGGATCCAAGAGACCCAGTACTTC.

The chain joins TRBV4-3 to TRBJ1-1, with D perhaps matching TRBD1 (5 bases). The CDR3 contains 13 residues. Germline V gene sequence: CDR1 LGHNA, CDR2 YSLEER. V lost 4 bases, J lost 1 base, and 7 bases lay in between. The CDR3 nucleotides are TGCGCCAGCAGCCTAGACAGGAACACTGAAGCTTTCTTT. As protein: CASSLDRNTEAFF.

V is TRBV5-1 and J is TRBJ1-3, with 7 nucleotides matching TRBD1. Germline lookup yields CDR1 SGHRS and CDR2 YFSETQ. The length of the CDR3 is 18 residues. With V trimmed by 2 bases and J by 2 bases, 13 bases remained unmatched. The CDR3 loop is CASSFQAGQAFTGNTIYF. The DNA of the CDR3 is TGCGCCAGCAGCTTCCAAGCAGGACAGGCCTTTACTGGAAACACCATATATTTT.

The CDR3 sequence is CASSPQRTGSSYEQYF. DNA for the CDR3: TGTGCCAGCAGCCCTCAGAGGACAGGGAGCTCCTACGAGCAGTACTTC. The rearrangement uses TRBV11-2 and TRBJ2-7, with 8 bases lining up with TRBD1. Germline lookup yields CDR1 SGHAT and CDR2 FQNNGV. J gave up 0 bases and V 5 bases, and 9 bases lay outside the gene matches. The CDR3 runs 16 residues.

This chain uses TRBV4-3 with TRBJ2-1; D is possibly TRBD1 (6 bases). Trimming cost V 0 bases and J 6 bases, with 15 bases left between them. Germline lookup yields CDR1 LGHNA and CDR2 YSLEER. CDR3 length: 16 amino acids. In DNA form, the CDR3 reads TGCGCCAGCAGCCAAGATTGGGGAGCAGGGGCCAATGAGCAGTTCTTC. Its protein product is CASSQDWGAGANEQFF.

This chain uses TRBV19 with TRBJ1-5, with D perhaps matching TRBD1 (5 bases). CDR1 is LNHDA, CDR2 SQIVND, per germline (reference sequence). V was clipped by 8 bases and J by 6 bases, with 17 bases between them. The CDR3 runs to 14 residues. CDR3 in amino acids: CASSITGRPQPQHF. CDR3 nucleotide sequence: TGTGCCAGTTCTATCACAGGAAGACCTCAGCCCCAGCATTTT.

This clone was counted between two and nine times. This chain connects TRBV5-4 to TRBJ2-3; 9 bases agree with TRBD2. Germline V gives CDR1 SGHNT, CDR2 YYREEE (reference sequence). Losses at the gene ends were 4 bases for V and 6 bases for J; bases not matched to a gene: 12. The CDR3 spans 16 residues. CDR3 sequence reads: CASSRVSGSGTDTQYF. The CDR3 nucleotides are TGTGCCAGCAGCCGAGTTAGCGGGAGCGGGACGGATACGCAGTATTTT.

The CDR3 loop is CASSLDQGLNEKLFF. CDR3 nucleotide sequence: TGTGCCAGCAGCTTAGATCAGGGACTAAATGAAAAACTGTTTTTT. V usage is TRBV5-8 and J usage is TRBJ1-4, with D possibly TRBD1 on 5 matching bases. This CDR3 is built from 15 residues. CDR1 is SGHTS, CDR2 YDEGEE, per germline. V was trimmed by 2 bases and J by 5 bases, leaving 13 bases between them.

The V and J genes are TRBV9 and TRBJ2-1, with 11 bases identical to TRBD2. Per the germline V gene, CDR1 is SGDLS and CDR2 is YYNGEE. Germline trimming cut 3 bases from V and 8 bases from J; bases unmatched to any gene: 16. This CDR3 has 18 residues. Written as DNA, the CDR3 is TGTGCCAGCAGCGCCCCCGTAGCGGGAGGGGGTAACGCGGATGAGCAGTTCTTC. This codes for CASSAPVAGGGNADEQFF.

CDR3 protein: CASSSAPIQAAEQYF. CDR3 sequence (DNA): TGTGCCAGCAGCTCAGCCCCGATCCAAGCGGCTGAGCAGTACTTC. The V call is TRBV11-2, the J call TRBJ2-7; a weak D match, TRBD2 (5 bases). In germline, CDR1 is SGHAT, CDR2 FQNNGV. The V end was cut by 4 bases, the J end by 7 bases, with 20 bases between. The CDR3 loop spans 15 amino acids. Together with reference TRBV11-2 and TRBJ2-7, the CDR3 gives the full variable domain: EAGVAQSPRYKIIEKRQSVAFWCNPISGHATLYWYQQILGQGPKLLIQFQNNGVVDDSQLPKDRFSAERLKGVDSTLKIQPAKLEDSAVYLCASSSAPIQAAEQYFGPGTRLTVT.

The CDR3 region is CASSTSASGGNIQYF. The CDR3 coding sequence is TGTGCCAGTAGTACTTCGGCTAGCGGTGGAAACATTCAGTACTTC. J is TRBJ2-4 and V is TRBV19; TRBD2 matches 7 bases. Germline CDR1 and CDR2: LNHDA and SQIVND (reference sequence). Trimming cost V 4 bases and J 6 bases; bases outside gene matches: 9. The length of the CDR3 is 15 residues.

This clone has only one observation. The chain couples TRBV27 to TRBJ2-2; 7 nucleotides agree with TRBD2. Germline V gives CDR1 MNHEY, CDR2 SMNVEV (reference sequence). The CDR3 length is 14 residues. The J segment lost 7 bases and the V segment lost 6 bases, leaving 8 bases of the junction unmatched. This CDR3 is CASRLDSGGGELFF. The CDR3 DNA is TGTGCCAGCAGGTTGGACTCGGGGGGCGGGGAGCTGTTTTTT.

The V and J genes are TRBV7-3 and TRBJ2-2; 8 nucleotides agree with TRBD2. The V gene's germline CDR1 is SGHTA and CDR2 FQGTGA. J lost 4 bases, V lost 5 bases, and 6 bases had no gene match. The CDR3 is made up of 15 amino acids. Here the CDR3 DNA reads TGTGCCAGCAGCCTAAGCGGGAGTCCCACCGGGGAGCTGTTTTTT. Residues: CASSLSGSPTGELFF.

This clone was picked up one time. The chain couples TRBV28 to TRBJ2-4, with 7 bases identical to TRBD2. V lost 6 bases, J lost 9 bases, and 14 bases stayed unmatched. This CDR3 spans 15 amino acids. The germline CDR1 and CDR2 sequences are MDHEN and SYDVKM. The CDR3 sequence is CASRSFGGGQGIQYF. CDR3 DNA: TGTGCCAGCAGATCCTTCGGGGGAGGGCAGGGCATTCAGTACTTC.

This clone was picked up a small number of times. This rearrangement joins TRBV30 to TRBJ2-1; TRBD1 matches at 9 bases. Germline CDR1 GTSNPN, CDR2 SVGIG (reference sequence). The V segment lost 2 bases and the J segment 2 bases; nucleotides outside the gene matches: 4. CDR3 length: 15 amino acids. The CDR3 reads CAWSPGTGTYNEQFF. As DNA, the CDR3 is TGTGCCTGGAGTCCCGGGACAGGGACCTACAATGAGCAGTTCTTC.